This T cell receptor beta chain is from a study of neurological immune-mediated disorders (dated by TCRdb to between 2018 and 2020). Study-level background: Among the approximately 34 multiple sclerosis patients, relapsing-remitting MS accounted for some 30 and secondary progressive MS accounted for 3. Alongside PBMC samples, the set of some 100 TCR-beta libraries contained longitudinal samples, technical triplicates, and paired CD4+ and CD8+ T-cell subsets that had been sorted. Peripheral blood TCR-beta repertoires from patients with HTLV-I-associated myelopathy (HAM/TSP), patients with multiple sclerosis, and healthy controls were compared in the study using UMI-based sequencing. The cohort included approximately 68 subjects: approximately 14 with HAM/TSP, some 35 with multiple sclerosis, and some 20 healthy controls.

For the unsorted PBMC libraries, 2 million PBMCs were stored in RNAlater at -80 degrees C until RNA extraction and were used to generate the libraries. Multiple sclerosis patients were enrolled in a US clinical protocol under which disease progression was evaluated by magnetic resonance imaging. Peripheral blood was subjected to Ficoll-Hypaque density gradient centrifugation to isolate PBMCs, which were then cryopreserved in liquid nitrogen. There are many counts of this clonotype. The clone's antigen remains unknown. No qualities accompany the bases; no much larger clone lies one base away. cDNA synthesis used template-switch 5'RACE with a primer carrying a 10-nucleotide random unique molecular identifier tagging each TCR transcript. Every sequencing run yielded over 190 million TCR-beta sequences covering 15-18 subjects. Total RNA was extracted with the RNeasy kit. The KAPA Real-time Library Amplification kit was used to amplify TCR-beta VDJ regions with primers targeting the TCR constant region and the 5'RACE anchor. A first PCR added sample indexes and Illumina adaptors, and a second PCR then raised library yield. The roughly 650 bp TCR product was size-selected on a 2% E-gel SizeSelection system after Ampure bead purification. Before pooling, library quality was assessed on a Bioanalyzer, concentration was determined with Qubit, and library quantification was performed with the Kapa Library Quantification kit. An Illumina HiSeq 2500 was used to sequence the libraries paired-end at 2 x 150 bp. To increase sequence diversity, about 25-30% phiX was spiked into each library pool. The paper's data handling went like this. Quality-filtered reads were processed with the UMI-based MiGEC pipeline, and over 85% of raw TCR sequences were removed by the MiGEC pipeline during error correction. VDJ genes were aligned to IMGT germline references, and each clonotype was defined by a unique CDR3 amino acid sequence together with V-J genes. Clonal expansion, Shannon diversity, and CDR3 relatedness (CalcPairwiseDistances, ClusterSamples) were evaluated with VDJtools, and phylogenetic trees were built with CLCbio workbench. Clones with at least 8 unique UMIs were defined as expanded, with this threshold being based on coefficient-of-variation modelling across technical triplicates. TCRdb reprocessed the public reads (quality trimming at Q25 with fastp, clone calling with MiXCR) and kept in-frame beta chains. CDR3 protein sequences are deduplicated, and each keeps its most common genes and DNA. TCRdb, rather than the study authors, made the V and J calls. Counted in this sample were roughly 45,000 distinct CDR3 sequences; approximately 3% of them appeared once. The ten largest clones represent roughly 15% of the sample.

After removal of 0 bases from V and 2 bases from J, the junction retains 8 bases not matched to a gene. CDR1 DFQATT and CDR2 SNEGSKA were looked up in the germline V gene (reference sequence). Measured from the cysteine to the phenylalanine, the CDR3 is 16 residues long. Just CDR3 DNA is preserved here, 48 bases in frame from base 1. On the study overall, not on this receptor specifically: The MS cluster showed no association with clinical or MRI features, and the authors stated that larger cohorts are needed. Expanded clones from different subjects shared no identical CDR3 amino acid sequences, which suggests that TCR-beta repertoires were private in all groups. TCR clonal expansion was highest in HAM/TSP patients and lowest in MS patients, with MS patients falling below even healthy controls. In phylogenetic analysis, the repertoires of 18 of 34 MS patients grouped into a cluster of related CDR3 sequences, which suggests a possible signature at the repertoire level.

This TCR came from a woman aged 45-65 years with multiple sclerosis. This chain is built from TRBV20-1 and TRBJ2-3; 7 central nucleotides agree with TRBD2. Sample: PBMCs. CDR3 protein: CSAREMASGPTDTQYF. At the DNA level, the sequence is TGCAGTGCTAGAGAAATGGCTAGCGGACCCACAGATACGCAGTATTTT.